One sample yielded the 8 T cell receptor beta chains listed below, sequenced in a study of blood T cell repertoires in COVID-19. Assay used: immunoSEQ multiplex PCR; TCRdb lists only in-frame clones, some missing. This sample carries around 260,000 clones, approximately 87% of them seen once, and the ten largest clones take 4.6%. The sample consisted of peripheral blood. These receptors were taken from a man aged 60-69 years who had recovered from COVID-19.

This clone showed up just a few times. The V gene is TRBV7-6, the J gene TRBJ2-7; 7 nucleotides line up with TRBD1. Germline assignment: CDR1 SGHVS and CDR2 FNYEAQ. This CDR3 comprises 14 residues. Trimming at V came to 0 bases and at J to 1 base, leaving 0 bases not matched to a gene. In DNA form, the CDR3 reads TGTGCCAGCAGCTTAGCGGGACAGTCCTACGAGCAGTACTTC. Translated, it gives CASSLAGQSYEQYF.

The chain is built from TRBV6-1 and TRBJ2-3; D not resolved. V was shortened by 2 bases and J by 5 bases, with 26 bases between the two germline ends. The CDR3 extends over 19 amino acids. Per the germline V gene, CDR1 is MNHNS and CDR2 is SASEGT. CDR3 protein: CASSEIGVSRTTIRDTQYF. CDR3 DNA sequence: TGTGCCAGCAGTGAAATTGGAGTGTCCCGTACGACCATACGAGATACGCAGTATTTT.

The chain carries TRBV2 and TRBJ2-5, with TRBD2 matching 13 bases. The CDR3 spans 16 residues. V was clipped by 7 bases and J by 2 bases; unmatched bases: 7. Germline V gives CDR1 SNHLY, CDR2 FYNNEI. The CDR3 DNA is TGTGCCAGCACGAGGACTAGCGGGGGTGGGCAAGAGACCCAGTACTTC. Translating gives CASTRTSGGGQETQYF.

J is TRBJ2-3 and V is TRBV11-2, with 11 bases identical to TRBD2. Unmatched junction bases numbered 8, after V lost 5 bases and J lost 4 bases. The germline V gene encodes CDR1 SGHAT and CDR2 FQNNGV. CDR3 length: 16 residues. CDR3 nucleotide sequence: TGTGCCAGCAGCCCTCAGGTAGCGGGGGGGGCAGATACGCAGTATTTT. Encoded protein: CASSPQVAGGADTQYF. Based on the CDR3 plus reference TRBV11-2 and TRBJ2-3, the full variable domain is EAGVAQSPRYKIIEKRQSVAFWCNPISGHATLYWYQQILGQGPKLLIQFQNNGVVDDSQLPKDRFSAERLKGVDSTLKIQPAKLEDSAVYLCASSPQVAGGADTQYFGPGTRLTVL.

Written as DNA, the CDR3 is TGTGCCAGCAGTGACGGGGGGGGTGGAAATAATTCACCCCTCCACTTT. Amino acid sequence: CASSDGGGGNNSPLHF. The chain uses TRBV6-1 and TRBJ1-6, with D possibly TRBD1 on 5 matching bases. Germline V gene data show CDR1 as MNHNS and CDR2 as SASEGT. CDR3 length: 16 residues. V lost 3 bases to trimming and J lost 5 bases, with 14 bases between them.

The chain uses TRBV3-1 (or the pseudogene TRBV3-2) and TRBJ2-7; no clear D. Germline assignment: CDR1 LGHDT and CDR2 YNNKEL (reference sequence). The CDR3 sequence is 14 residues long. V dropped 1 base and J dropped 3 bases, with 10 bases sitting between them. The CDR3 nucleotides are TGTGCCAGCAGCCAAGGTTACAGAGACTACGAGCAGTACTTC. As protein: CASSQGYRDYEQYF.

The V gene is TRBV6-1, the J gene TRBJ1-3; TRBD1 aligns across 8 bases. The germline CDR1 and CDR2 sequences are MNHNS and SASEGT. Trimming took 2 bases from V and 4 from J; bases not matched to a gene: 4. This CDR3 has 15 residues. The CDR3 DNA sequence: TGTGCCAGCAGTGAACGGACAGGGATCGGAAACACCATATATTTT. This encodes CASSERTGIGNTIYF.

The genes are TRBV4-1 and TRBJ1-6; TRBD1 matches at 11 bases. CDR3 size: 20 residues. Germline CDR1 is MGHRA and CDR2 is YSYEKL. Losses at the gene ends were 3 bases for V and 0 bases for J; bases not matched to a gene: 10. CDR3 protein: CASSQPGQGDLPSYNSPLHF. The CDR3 DNA reads as TGCGCCAGCAGCCAGCCGGGACAGGGGGACCTTCCCTCCTATAATTCACCCCTCCACTTT.